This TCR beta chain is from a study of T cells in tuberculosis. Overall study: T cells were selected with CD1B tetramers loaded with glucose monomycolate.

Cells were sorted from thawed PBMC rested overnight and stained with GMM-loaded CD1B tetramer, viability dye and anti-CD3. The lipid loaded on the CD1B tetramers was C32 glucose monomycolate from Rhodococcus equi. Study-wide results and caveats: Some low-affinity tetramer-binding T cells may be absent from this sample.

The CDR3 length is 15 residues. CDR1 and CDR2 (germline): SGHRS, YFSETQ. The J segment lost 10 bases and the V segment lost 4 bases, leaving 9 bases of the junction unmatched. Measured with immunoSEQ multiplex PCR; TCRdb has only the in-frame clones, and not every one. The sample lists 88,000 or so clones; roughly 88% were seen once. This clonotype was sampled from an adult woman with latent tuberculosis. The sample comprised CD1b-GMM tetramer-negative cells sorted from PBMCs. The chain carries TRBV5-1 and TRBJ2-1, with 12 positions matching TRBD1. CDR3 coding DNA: TGCGCCAGCAGCCGTCGGGGACAGGGGGCTAAGGAGCAGTTCTTC. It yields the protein CASSRRGQGAKEQFF.